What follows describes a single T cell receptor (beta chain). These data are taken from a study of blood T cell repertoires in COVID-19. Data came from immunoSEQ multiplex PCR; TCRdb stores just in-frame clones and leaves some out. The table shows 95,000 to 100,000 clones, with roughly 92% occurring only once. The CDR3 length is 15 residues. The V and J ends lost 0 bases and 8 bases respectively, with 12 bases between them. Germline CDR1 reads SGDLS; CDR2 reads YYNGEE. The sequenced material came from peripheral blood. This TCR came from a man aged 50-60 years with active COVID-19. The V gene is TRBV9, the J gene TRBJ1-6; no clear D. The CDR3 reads CASSVDGQVDSPLHF. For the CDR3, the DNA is TGTGCCAGCAGCGTAGATGGTCAGGTCGATTCACCCCTCCACTTT.